The text below deals with one T cell receptor beta chain. It has no known antigen specificity. The record has no base qualities; no much larger clone is one base away. These data come from a study of blood T cell repertoires in COVID-19 (dated by TCRdb to 2018 to 2020). General notes on the study: Samples covering the acute and convalescent phases of COVID-19 were provided by collaborators in the United States, Italy and Spain. Where HLA class I and class II types were available, the types were taken from metadata supplied by the sample provider, not from assay-based typing. The sample metadata nearly always contained a de-identified subject ID, COVID-19 status, age in years and sex. Samples came from the ongoing ImmuneRACE study (first 160 participants) plus 1,254 subjects from 6 global collaborators. Deeply sampled blood TCRbeta repertoires from subjects exposed to, actively infected with, or recovered from COVID-19 were included in the dataset. A freely available public database, intended as a resource for researchers studying the immune response to SARS-CoV-2, is where the repertoires were released. The material from the prospective study consisted of cDNA or gDNA derived from T cells, B-cell-depleted T cells, or PBMCs.

TCRbeta CDR3 regions were amplified from genomic DNA using the immunoSEQ Assay, a bias-controlled multiplex PCR. Per the source publication's procedure: Within the assay, amplification of reference gene primers was used to estimate how many nucleated cells each sample contained. To quantify the absolute abundance of each unique TCRbeta CDR3 rearrangement, sequence reads were collapsed and filtered. For each sample, productive Simpson clonality was calculated as the square root of Simpson's diversity index across productive rearrangements. TCRdb provides this immuneACCESS table in a form limited to in-frame rearrangements. Some clones are lacking; in checked studies, under half of them reflect an unresolved V gene, and why the rest are absent is not known. V and J calls and clone size are as listed in that table; D and trimming were resolved from the DNA. This sample is represented by approximately 70,000 clones; about 91% of them were singletons. Of the sample, approximately 6.8% is held by the ten largest clones.

Collaborating institutions collected whole blood in K2EDTA tubes following their own protocols. For TCRbeta analysis, collaborators shipped samples in one of three forms: frozen whole blood, isolated PBMCs, or DNA extracted from either of those sample types. What the study reported, not specific to this receptor: Clinical and demographic metadata were provided uncurated, with the amount varying by source and participant.

CDR1 SGHDT and CDR2 YYEEEE are derived from the germline V gene. The CDR3 goes from the cysteine to the phenylalanine over 15 residues. The retained sequence is limited to the CDR3, 45 bases, with the frame set at the first base. V is cut back by 4 bases and J by 2 bases, with 7 bases in the junction unmatched. The chain employs TRBV5-6 and TRBJ1-2; 8 nucleotides in the junction match TRBD1. The receptor comes from a woman in her 70s with acute or convalescent COVID-19. The sample consisted of peripheral blood. The sequenced DNA is TGTGCCAGCAGCGAGATCCGACAGGGGAACTATGGCTACACCTTC. The resulting protein is CASSEIRQGNYGYTF. With the portions outside the CDR3 filled from the reference TRBV5-6 and TRBJ1-2 genes, the complete variable region becomes DAGVTQSPTHLIKTRGQQVTLRCSPKSGHDTVSWYQQALGQGPQFIFQYYEEEERQRGNFPDRFSGHQFPNYSSELNVNALLLGDSALYLCASSEIRQGNYGYTFGSGTRLTVV.